This T cell receptor beta chain was recorded in a study of naive and memory T cell subsets. Amplification of ligated cDNA took four PCR rounds with SP2 and nested alpha and beta constant primers. For blood and skin samples, reverse transcription used TCR alpha and beta constant primers. TCRdb re-derived calls from the UMI-ligation and nested PCR reads in MiXCR, one entry per CDR3 protein. This table has about 25,000 distinct CDR3 sequences, about 5.2% appearing once. The library had UMIs added by 3' ligation of an oligonucleotide to TCR cDNA. Whole-blood samples were around 2.5 ml of peripheral blood from healthy adult volunteers. In this sample, this clonotype turned up many times. The sequenced sample consisted of blood. This TCR was recovered from an adult in good health.

This CDR3 reads CASSLATSFPNEQFF. The CDR3 DNA follows: TGTGCCAGCAGCTTGGCCACTAGTTTCCCCAATGAGCAGTTCTTC. The rearrangement links TRBV5-8 to TRBJ2-1; a possible D gene is TRBD2 (5 bases). V lost 0 bases to trimming and J lost 6 bases, with 13 bases between them. CDR3 length equals 15 residues. Germline lookup yields CDR1 SGHTS and CDR2 YDEGEE.